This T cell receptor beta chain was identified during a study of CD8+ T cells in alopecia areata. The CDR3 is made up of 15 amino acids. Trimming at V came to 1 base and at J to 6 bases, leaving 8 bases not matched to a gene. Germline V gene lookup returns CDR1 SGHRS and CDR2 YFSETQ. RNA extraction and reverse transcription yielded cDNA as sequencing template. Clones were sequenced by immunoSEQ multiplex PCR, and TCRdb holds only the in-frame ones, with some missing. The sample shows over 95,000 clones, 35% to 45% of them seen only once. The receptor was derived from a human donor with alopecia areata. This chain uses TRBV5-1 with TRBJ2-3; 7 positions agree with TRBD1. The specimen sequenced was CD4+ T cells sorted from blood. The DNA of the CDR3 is TGCGCCAGCAGCTTGACAGGGGTAGGATCGGATACGCAGTATTTT. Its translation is CASSLTGVGSDTQYF.